This T cell receptor beta chain emerged from a study of regulatory T cells in long-lasting Graves disease. Study background: Antithyroid drugs had been taken under 3 months by newly diagnosed Graves' patients.

Stated time point: newly diagnosed GD, antithyroid drugs for less than 3 months. From PBMCs, RNA was extracted and then used to make the TCR library. Diagnosing Graves' disease relied on the American Thyroid Association guidelines. Roughly 8.4 milliliters of peripheral blood were drawn into EDTA tubes. This CDR3 is 13 amino acids long. Germline CDR1 and CDR2: SEHNR and FQNEAQ (reference sequence). Trimming stripped 1 base from V and 3 bases from J, with 4 bases between. A word on this clonotype: With a much larger clone just one base away, this may be a read error.

Library construction for TCR beta used iRepertoire HTBI primers and Arm-PCR of CDR3 regions. MiXCR was run by TCRdb on the multiplex PCR reads, yielding one entry per CDR3 protein. The repertoire holds about 360,000 distinct CDR3 sequences, 15% to 20% seen once, with roughly a fifth in the top ten. These data also formed part of another study, on T cells in Graves' hyperthyroidism and ophthalmopathy. That source notes: Uncontrolled infection, other autoimmune disease, pregnancy and lactation each barred patients from inclusion.

The source of this sequence is a woman aged 18 to 35 with Graves disease. The sample in question was peripheral blood mononuclear cells (PBMCs), obtained at new diagnosis, from a patient treated with antithyroid drugs. V and J are TRBV7-9 and TRBJ1-5; D not resolved. CDR3: CASSLGYNQPQHF. The DNA for the CDR3 is TGTGCCAGCAGCTTAGGTTACAATCAGCCCCAGCATTTT.